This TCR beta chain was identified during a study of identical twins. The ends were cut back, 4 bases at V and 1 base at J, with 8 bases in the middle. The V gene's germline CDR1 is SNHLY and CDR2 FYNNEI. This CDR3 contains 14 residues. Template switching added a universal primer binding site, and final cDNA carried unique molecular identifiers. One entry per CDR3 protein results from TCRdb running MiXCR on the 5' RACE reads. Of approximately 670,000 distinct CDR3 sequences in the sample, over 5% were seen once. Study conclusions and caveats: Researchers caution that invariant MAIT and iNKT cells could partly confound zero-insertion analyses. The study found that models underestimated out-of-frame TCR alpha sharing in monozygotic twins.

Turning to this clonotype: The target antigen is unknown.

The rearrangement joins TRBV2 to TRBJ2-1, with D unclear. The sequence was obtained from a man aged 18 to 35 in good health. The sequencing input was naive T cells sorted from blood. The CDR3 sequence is CASSVLGSYNEQFF. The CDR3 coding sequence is TGTGCCAGCAGTGTGTTAGGGTCCTACAATGAGCAGTTCTTC.